This T cell receptor (beta chain) derives from a study of CD8+ T cells in alopecia areata. The germline CDR1 and CDR2 sequences are MGHRA and YSYEKL. CDR3 length: 13 residues. V lost 1 base and J 6 bases, leaving 10 bases between the germline ends. Alopecia areata patients gave lesional scalp punch biopsies and peripheral blood samples. Isolated RNA was reverse transcribed into cDNA used as the sequencing template. The protocol was immunoSEQ multiplex PCR, while the TCRdb copy is restricted to in-frame clones and leaves out a portion. The table lists roughly 140,000 clones, 50% to 65% of them singletons.

Specimen: CD8+ T cells sorted from blood, collected at week 0. The source is a human donor with alopecia areata. V gene TRBV4-1 combines with J gene TRBJ2-7; D is undetermined. The CDR3 loop reads CASSQGAGREQYF. Here the CDR3 DNA reads TGCGCCAGCAGCCAAGGGGCCGGTCGCGAGCAGTACTTC.